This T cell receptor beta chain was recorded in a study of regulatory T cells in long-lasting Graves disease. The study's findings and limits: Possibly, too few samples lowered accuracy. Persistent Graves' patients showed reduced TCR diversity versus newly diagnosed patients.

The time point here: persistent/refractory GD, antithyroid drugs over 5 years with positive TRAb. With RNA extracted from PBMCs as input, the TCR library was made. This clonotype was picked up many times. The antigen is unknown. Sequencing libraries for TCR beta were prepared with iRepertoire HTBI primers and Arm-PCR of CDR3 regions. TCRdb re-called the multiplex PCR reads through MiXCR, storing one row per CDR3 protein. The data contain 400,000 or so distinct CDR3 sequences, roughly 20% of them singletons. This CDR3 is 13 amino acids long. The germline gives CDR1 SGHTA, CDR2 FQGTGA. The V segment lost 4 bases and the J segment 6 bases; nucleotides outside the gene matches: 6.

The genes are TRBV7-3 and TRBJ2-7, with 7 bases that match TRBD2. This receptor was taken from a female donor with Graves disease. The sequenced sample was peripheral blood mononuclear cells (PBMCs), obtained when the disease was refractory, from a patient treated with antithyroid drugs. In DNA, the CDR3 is TGTGCCAGCAGCTCCGGCGGGGGTGGCGAGCAGTACTTC. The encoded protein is CASSSGGGGEQYF.